This TCR beta chain was found in a study of beta chain features in type 1 diabetes (dated by TCRdb to the late 2010s). At the level of the whole study: Patients and healthy donors did not differ in mean age, gender distribution, total cell number or subset yield. A total of 85 million to 140 million sorted cells were examined across all samples, and a strong correlation was observed between cell number per subset and RNA yield. In the study, recently diagnosed type 1 diabetes patients and matched healthy donors were compared on the TCRB repertoires of their sorted circulating CD4+ T cell subsets. Naive and central memory subsets were obtained from all 30 or so donors, but regulatory and stem cell-like memory subsets were isolated from only 8 patients and roughly eight healthy donors. What the study reported, not specific to this receptor: Only small numbers of individuals were included in the HLA sub-analyses, which left unresolved whether HLA type had any influence on TCRB rearrangement. Because cDNA rather than genomic DNA was sequenced, highly expressing activated cells could have been over-represented, although no difference in activation and CD3 levels was found between groups. Shorter templates might have been favored by PCR, but patient and control samples were amplified and corrected together, so both groups would have been affected equally by any skew. Fewer insertions and more nucleotide deletions at VDJ recombination sites were observed in patients with type 1 diabetes, implying thymic rearrangement abnormalities. Type 1 diabetes patients showed a moderate but significant shortening of TCRB CDR3 length in all four CD4+ subsets. Naive, central memory and regulatory TCRB repertoires appeared to be more alike among patients than among healthy donors.

Deletion took 5 bases off V and 0 bases off J, with a span of 10 bases between the germline ends. The CDR3 contains 14 residues, cysteine and phenylalanine counted. Only CDR3 DNA remains: 42 bases, in frame from the first base. The germline V gene specifies SGHTA as CDR1 and FQGNSA as CDR2. This clone appeared a few times. What this receptor recognizes is not known. Base quality data are lacking; no much larger clone is found one base away. From each donor, a single peripheral blood sample of 100 to 150 mL on average was drawn into heparinised tubes. A BD FACSAria II and a panel including CD45RO, CCR7, CD25, CD127, CD95 and CD27 were used to sort naive, central memory, regulatory and stem cell-like memory CD4+ T cells. All sorted populations exceeded 95% purity. Right away, PBMCs were isolated by Lymphoprep density gradient centrifugation and were stained directly, with no culture step. So that batch effects would be minimized, each experiment stained and sorted samples in pairs, pairing one healthy donor with one patient.

The entire amount of isolated RNA was reverse transcribed using the High Capacity cDNA Reverse Transcription Kit, so the sequenced TCRB transcripts were expressed ones. Naive, central memory and regulatory T cell samples underwent deep immunoSEQ sequencing, averaging about 3.57 million total reads per sample. Sorted cells were lysed in RLT buffer, and RNA was extracted using DNase-treated RNeasy Micro or Mini kits according to cell number. To prevent cross-contamination, every cell subset was processed on its own, while patient and healthy donor samples were processed together. TCRB sequences were amplified from cDNA with the immunoSEQ multiplex PCR, producing 87-bp fragments spanning the CDR3 region. The amplicons were sequenced using the Illumina HiSeq platform. As for the original processing: PCR bias was corrected computationally using synthetic template baselines, and reads within Hamming distance 2 were collapsed, with unmergeable singletons discarded. Reads were aligned to IMGT to assign V, D and J genes, CDR3 length, and insertions or deletions at six rearrangement sites. Within each subset, clonotype counts were normalized to sorted cell number, and only after that were true diversity and Gini coefficients computed with the tcR R package. Repertoire sharing was quantified using the overlap coefficient calculated on TCRB nucleotide sequences. Drawn from immuneACCESS, this table holds only the in-frame rearrangements with V and J called that TCRdb kept. Clones are partly lost; checked studies trace under half to an unresolved V gene and leave the rest unexplained. V, J and clone size were drawn from that table, and D and trimming were deduced from the DNA. The sample table holds about 140,000 clones, of which around 13% were seen once. The ten largest make up approximately 1.3% of the sample.

The V and J segments used are TRBV7-2 and TRBJ1-1; TRBD1 is possibly the D segment (5 matching bases). Sequencing was done on a sample of central memory CD4+ T cells from blood. The sequence came from a man aged 18 to 30 with type 1 diabetes. The DNA reads TGTGCCAGCAGCCAAAACAGGTTGAACACTGAAGCTTTCTTT. This is translated as CASSQNRLNTEAFF.